This T cell receptor (beta chain) was obtained from a study of radiotherapy plus CTLA-4 blockade in lung cancer. Study details: An objective response was seen in 18% of patients, and disease control in 25% to 40%. Study results and limitations: In blood, early T cell clone dynamics reportedly predicted response best, together with interferon-beta. Radiotherapy with ipilimumab was followed by blood expansion of tumor-derived clones.

In chemo-refractory metastatic non-small-cell lung cancer, patients got ipilimumab CTLA-4 blockade together with focal radiation. Comments on this clone: Its antigen remains unknown.

Clones were read by immunoSEQ multiplex PCR, and TCRdb kept only the in-frame ones, dropping some. Here the sample spans approximately 77,000 clones, under 90% being singletons. The source of this sequence is a human donor with non-small cell lung cancer who had stable disease on radiotherapy plus ipilimumab. This specimen consisted of peripheral blood, obtained from a patient treated with radiotherapy plus ipilimumab.

CDR3 sequence: CAFRDGSTYEQYF. The DNA of the CDR3 is TGTGCCTTTCGCGATGGCAGCACCTACGAGCAGTACTTC. The chain links TRBV30 to TRBJ2-7; D call uncertain. Germline V gene data show CDR1 as GTSNPN and CDR2 as SVGIG (reference sequence). Between the trimmed V and J ends, which lost 7 bases and 2 bases, there was a span of 15 bases. The CDR3 extends over 13 amino acids.